Below, 25 T cell receptor beta chains from the same sample are listed, as sequenced in a study of T-cell memory formation after mild COVID-19 (dated by TCRdb to the early 2020s). The library was built by means of 5' RACE. The sequencer listed for this sample is Illumina NovaSeq 6000. Clones were called with MiXCR by TCRdb after fastp trimmed the public reads at Q25, and only in-frame beta chains were retained. Identical CDR3 protein sequences are pooled into one entry, listed with their most common genes and DNA. The sample data list under 250,000 distinct CDR3 sequences, and 8% to 10% of these were observed just once. Around a fifth of the sample goes to the ten largest clones. The sequenced sample consisted of PBMCs or a T cell subset sorted from them (not recorded which). Receptors were obtained from a man younger than 30 who had mild COVID-19 (a few samples of this study predate the infection). The sample titles of this study are shuffled in the database, so cell type and time point are left out; the donor was told from shared clones.

In this sample, this clonotype turned up many times. The rearrangement uses TRBV3-1 and TRBJ2-3; no firm D call. The CDR3 loop spans 14 amino acids. The V end was cut by 4 bases, the J end by 4 bases, with 12 bases between. The germline gives CDR1 LGHDT, CDR2 YNNKEL (reference sequence). CDR3 sequence: CASSLGVQADTQYF. The CDR3 DNA reads as TGTGCCAGCAGCCTGGGTGTGCAGGCAGATACGCAGTATTTT.

This clonotype has at least ten counts. The gene calls are TRBV7-9 and TRBJ1-3; D remains unclear. Germline values: CDR1 SEHNR, CDR2 FQNEAQ (reference sequence). There are 12 residues in the CDR3. V dropped 3 bases and J dropped 3 bases, with 3 bases sitting between them. CDR3: CASSFGGNTIYF. CDR3 DNA: TGTGCCAGCAGCTTTGGTGGAAACACCATATATTTT.

The chain carries TRBV5-1 and TRBJ2-3, with D perhaps TRBD2 (6 bases). V was clipped by 2 bases and J by 3 bases, with 16 bases between them. The CDR3 contains 16 residues. CDR1 is SGHRS and CDR2 is YFSETQ in the germline V gene. The CDR3 here is CASSFAETRVTDTQYF. The CDR3 nucleotides are TGCGCCAGCAGCTTCGCCGAGACTAGGGTGACAGATACGCAGTATTTT.

This chain joins TRBV7-2 and TRBJ2-5; weak D call: TRBD2 (6 bases). There are 15 residues in the CDR3. Per the germline V gene, CDR1 is SGHTA and CDR2 is FQGNSA. Deletions cut 4 bases from V and 2 bases from J, with 14 bases between. DNA of the CDR3: TGTGCCAGCAGCTCATACGGGGGAATACAAGAGACCCAGTACTTC. It encodes CASSSYGGIQETQYF.

This clonotype was recorded a few times. This chain uses TRBV4-3 with TRBJ1-6; D not certain. CDR3 length: 13 amino acids. The V end was cut by 3 bases, the J end by 9 bases, with 9 bases between. Germline V gene data show CDR1 as LGHNA and CDR2 as YSLEER. The CDR3 region is CASSHRGSSPLHF. The CDR3, as DNA: TGCGCCAGCAGCCACCGAGGAAGTTCACCCCTCCACTTT.

The J gene is TRBJ1-3, the V gene TRBV5-1; D call uncertain. The germline V gene encodes CDR1 SGHRS and CDR2 YFSETQ. Trimming pared 0 bases from V and 6 bases from J, leaving 10 bases between. The CDR3 is made up of 14 amino acids. As DNA, the CDR3 is TGCGCCAGCAGCTTGGGCAGCACTTTAAACACCATATATTTT. This encodes CASSLGSTLNTIYF.

In its sample, this clonotype was seen many times. V usage is TRBV7-3 and J usage is TRBJ2-3; D gene uncertain. The V end lost 3 bases, the J end lost 4 bases, and 5 bases lay between the germline ends. The CDR3 loop spans 12 amino acids. CDR1 and CDR2 from the germline V gene are SGHTA and FQGTGA. The CDR3 DNA is TGTGCCAGCAGCTTTTTTGCAGATACGCAGTATTTT. It translates to CASSFFADTQYF. Combining the CDR3 with reference TRBV7-3 and TRBJ2-3 gives the whole variable domain GAGVSQTPSNKVTEKGKYVELRCDPISGHTALYWYRQSLGQGPEFLIYFQGTGAADDSGLPNDRFFAVRPEGSVSTLKIQRTERGDSAVYLCASSFFADTQYFGPGTRLTVL.

The V call is TRBV6-5, the J call TRBJ1-2, with D possibly matching TRBD1 (5 bases). Germline V lookup: CDR1 MNHEY, CDR2 SVGAGI. This CDR3 has 16 amino acids. V was shortened by 0 bases and J by 6 bases, with 17 bases between the two germline ends. This CDR3 reads CASSYSPRGVKDGYTF. Written as DNA, the CDR3 is TGTGCCAGCAGTTACTCACCCCGGGGGGTGAAGGATGGCTACACCTTC.

This chain links TRBV12-3 or TRBV12-4 with TRBJ1-1, with D tentatively TRBD1 (5 bases). The CDR3 contains 15 residues. With 5 bases removed from V and 0 bases from J, the gap between germline ends came to 13 bases. CDR3 nucleotides: TGTGCCAGCAGTCTTGGGGCCAGCGTGAACACTGAAGCTTTCTTT. Protein product: CASSLGASVNTEAFF.

The chain recombines TRBV7-9 with TRBJ1-1; the match to TRBD1 covers 8 bases. V lost 2 bases, J lost 4 bases, and 6 bases stayed unmatched. The CDR3 length is 15 residues. Germline-derived CDR1 and CDR2 are SEHNR and FQNEAQ (reference sequence). In DNA, the CDR3 is TGTGCCAGCAGCTTACCGACGGACAGGGCCACTGAAGCTTTCTTT. Amino acids: CASSLPTDRATEAFF.

V usage is TRBV6-5 and J usage is TRBJ2-2; D unresolved. V lost 0 bases and J lost 7, with 9 bases in between. Germline V gene sequence: CDR1 MNHEY, CDR2 SVGAGI. The CDR3 totals 14 residues. This CDR3 is CASSYSGVVGELFF. CDR3 nucleotide sequence: TGTGCCAGCAGTTACTCTGGGGTGGTCGGGGAGCTGTTTTTT.

The chain employs TRBV21-1 and TRBJ2-5. TRBV21-1 is a pseudogene segment. The CDR3 has 15 residues. In nucleotides, the CDR3 is TGTGCCAGCAGCGAAAGCGGCGGCAGAACGGAGACCCAGTACTTC. It encodes CASSESGGRTETQYF.

This clonotype has a handful of counts. The V call is TRBV7-9, the J call TRBJ2-5; D unresolved. The CDR3 length is 13 residues. Trimming removed 3 bases at V and 3 bases at J, with 8 bases between. The germline gives CDR1 SEHNR, CDR2 FQNEAQ (reference sequence). In DNA, the CDR3 is TGTGCCAGCAGCTTCCGGGCCGAAGAGACCCAGTACTTC. Translated: CASSFRAEETQYF. The full variable domain, its missing parts supplied by reference TRBV7-9 and TRBJ2-5, is DTGVSQNPRHKITKRGQNVTFRCDPISEHNRLYWYRQTLGQGPEFLTYFQNEAQLEKSRLLSDRFSAERPKGSFSTLEIQRTEQGDSAMYLCASSFRAEETQYFGPGTRLLVL.

Many counts were recorded for this clonotype. The V call is TRBV5-1, the J call TRBJ2-3, with no clear D. Germline values: CDR1 SGHRS, CDR2 YFSETQ. The CDR3 sequence is 15 residues long. V was trimmed by 0 bases and J by 1 base, leaving 9 bases between them. The CDR3 protein is CASSLGDQRTDTQYF. The CDR3 nucleotides are TGCGCCAGCAGCTTGGGCGACCAGCGCACAGATACGCAGTATTTT.

This clonotype was recorded once. The CDR3 bases are TGTGCCAGCAGCCCCGCGGGGCGGATCAGCTACACCTTC. Translated: CASSPAGRISYTF. This chain links TRBV12-3 or TRBV12-4 with TRBJ1-2; D may be TRBD1 (5 bases). The CDR3 length is 13 residues. V shed 6 bases and J shed 9 bases, with 17 bases lying between them.

The chain has TRBV20-1 and TRBJ1-2; D is unclear. This CDR3 contains 14 residues. In germline, CDR1 is DFQATT, CDR2 SNEGSKA (reference sequence). Trimming removed 6 bases from V and 5 bases from J, with 19 bases in between. The CDR3 sequence: CSASTGSRRYGYTF. As DNA, the CDR3 is TGCAGTGCATCGACGGGATCGAGAAGGTATGGCTACACCTTC.

This clonotype showed up just a few times. The chain is built from TRBV7-8 and TRBJ2-7; 8 bases agree with TRBD2. The CDR3 has 14 residues. Germline CDR1 and CDR2: SGHVS and FQNEAQ. Trimming at V came to 6 bases and at J to 9 bases, leaving 13 bases not matched to a gene. For the CDR3, the DNA is TGTGCCAGCAGACCCAATCGGGAGGGACCAGGGCAGTACGTC. It encodes CASRPNREGPGQYV.

Only a few counts were recorded for this clonotype. V is TRBV12-3 or TRBV12-4 and J is TRBJ2-2; 10 bases are a match to TRBD2. This CDR3 contains 14 residues. Trimming at V came to 4 bases and at J to 6 bases, leaving 2 bases not matched to a gene. CDR3 nucleotides: TGTGCCAGCAGTTCCACTAGCGGGGCCGGGGAGCTGTTTTTT. Amino acids: CASSSTSGAGELFF.

At least ten counts were recorded for this clonotype. The V gene is TRBV12-3 or TRBV12-4, the J gene TRBJ1-5; 11 bases agree with TRBD1. The CDR3 totals 13 residues. The trim removed 5 bases at V and 7 bases at J, leaving 1 base unmatched. CDR3 DNA sequence: TGTGCCAGCAGTCGGGACAGGGGGCAGCCCCAGCATTTT. Translated: CASSRDRGQPQHF.

This CDR3 is CASSLGLLSRGTQYF. The CDR3 DNA is TGTGCCAGCAGCCTTGGGCTCTTATCAAGGGGGACCCAGTACTTC. The chain combines TRBV3-1 with TRBJ2-5, with D possibly being TRBD1 (5 bases). The CDR3 covers 15 residues. Between the trimmed V and J ends, which lost 4 bases and 7 bases, there was a span of 19 bases. Germline CDR1 and CDR2: LGHDT and YNNKEL (reference sequence).

This clonotype was observed a few times. The rearrangement uses TRBV29-1 and TRBJ1-2; 8 nucleotides agree with TRBD1. The ends lost 0 bases at V and 4 bases at J; junction bases unmatched: 4. This CDR3 spans 14 amino acids. Per germline, CDR1 SQVTM and CDR2 ANQGSEA. The CDR3 loop is CSVEDAGQAYGYTF. In DNA, the CDR3 is TGCAGCGTTGAAGATGCGGGACAGGCCTATGGCTACACCTTC.

V is TRBV5-4 and J is TRBJ1-4, with D possibly being TRBD1 (6 bases). The germline gives CDR1 SGHNT, CDR2 YYREEE (reference sequence). CDR3 length: 14 residues. V lost 1 base to trimming and J lost 13 bases, with 17 bases between them. CDR3 sequence reads: CASSLTGGGQPLFF. The CDR3, as DNA: TGTGCCAGCAGCTTGACTGGAGGGGGGCAGCCACTGTTTTTT. The whole variable domain, remainder taken from reference TRBV5-4 and TRBJ1-4, is ETGVTQSPTHLIKTRGQQVTLRCSSQSGHNTVSWYQQALGQGPQFIFQYYREEENGRGNFPPRFSGLQFPNYSSELNVNALELDDSALYLCASSLTGGGQPLFFGSGTQLSVL.

The chain links TRBV24-1 to TRBJ2-2; 8 nucleotides line up with TRBD1. Germline CDR1 reads KGHDR; CDR2 reads SFDVKD. The junction had 5 bases not matched to a gene; V was cut back by 4 bases and J by 5 bases. This CDR3 is 15 amino acids long. Here the CDR3 reads CATSDRTGSTGELFF. For the CDR3, the DNA is TGTGCCACCAGTGACCGGACAGGGTCGACCGGGGAGCTGTTTTTT.

The chain has TRBV9 and TRBJ2-1; D is unresolved. Between the trimmed V and J ends, which lost 0 bases and 2 bases, there was a span of 12 bases. The CDR3 contains 16 residues. Germline assignment: CDR1 SGDLS and CDR2 YYNGEE. CDR3 region: CASSVGEKGPYNEQFF. Written as DNA, the CDR3 is TGTGCCAGCAGCGTAGGCGAGAAGGGCCCCTACAATGAGCAGTTCTTC.

The chain uses TRBV5-1 and TRBJ2-3; either TRBD1 or TRBD2 may fit D (5 bases each). Trimming removed 0 bases from V and 10 bases from J, with 9 bases in between. The length of the CDR3 is 12 residues. Per germline, CDR1 SGHRS and CDR2 YFSETQ. The CDR3 DNA sequence: TGCGCCAGCAGCTTGGAGGGGAGCCCGCAGTATTTT. It is translated as CASSLEGSPQYF.